A single sample is the source of the 26 T cell receptor beta chains below, sequenced in a study of blood T cell repertoires in COVID-19. The assay was immunoSEQ multiplex PCR, and TCRdb's table has in-frame clones only and misses some. This repertoire shows 130,000 to 150,000 clones, roughly 76% found once; its top ten account for approximately 9.2%. The sequencing sample was made of peripheral blood. Source of these receptors: a human donor with acute or convalescent COVID-19. The donor label of this sample is uncertain.

This clone is a singleton in its sample. This chain connects TRBV6-5 to TRBJ2-1, with D possibly being TRBD2 (6 bases). The V gene lost 11 bases and the J gene lost 0 bases, with 8 bases spanning the gap. The CDR3 sequence is 12 residues long. Germline CDR1 is MNHEY and CDR2 is SVGAGI. The CDR3 sequence: CAAGSSYNEQFF. DNA for the CDR3: TGTGCCGCGGGGAGCTCCTACAATGAGCAGTTCTTC.

This chain uses TRBV10-3 with TRBJ1-1, with TRBD1 identical over 7 bases. Germline CDR1 ENHRY, CDR2 SYGVKD. The CDR3 contains 13 residues. J gave up 6 bases and V 4 bases, and 5 bases lay outside the gene matches. CDR3 loop: CAISGTGIAEAFF. In DNA form, the CDR3 reads TGTGCCATCAGTGGGACAGGCATCGCTGAAGCTTTCTTT.

V gene TRBV24-1 combines with J gene TRBJ2-2, with TRBD1 identical over 7 bases. Germline V gene data show CDR1 as KGHDR and CDR2 as SFDVKD. With V trimmed by 0 bases and J by 3 bases, 6 bases remained unmatched. CDR3 length: 17 amino acids. CDR3 in DNA: TGTGCCACCAGTGATTTGCAAGAGGGGGCGGACACCGGGGAGCTGTTTTTT. It encodes CATSDLQEGADTGELFF.

About this clone: Additional DNA sequences in this sample encode the identical CDR3. V usage is TRBV11-3 and J usage is TRBJ2-5; D perhaps matches TRBD1 (6 bases). V lost 2 bases to trimming and J lost 2 bases, with 9 bases between them. The length of the CDR3 is 14 residues. CDR1 SGHNT and CDR2 YENEEA come from the germline V gene. The CDR3 DNA reads TGTGCCAGCAGCTTAACAGGGAGACAAGAGACCCAGTACTTC. This encodes CASSLTGRQETQYF.

This clone turned up a few times. The genes are TRBV12-5 and TRBJ1-1; D is undetermined. CDR1 is LGHNT and CDR2 is FRNRAP in the germline V gene. Between the trimmed V and J ends, which lost 2 bases and 7 bases, there was a span of 8 bases. CDR3 length: 12 amino acids. For the CDR3, the DNA is TGTGCTAGTGGTTTGTCTACGGGTGAAGCTTTCTTT. It yields the protein CASGLSTGEAFF.

The chain couples TRBV6-5 to TRBJ2-1, with D possibly matching TRBD2 (7 bases). CDR1 MNHEY and CDR2 SVGAGI come from the germline V gene. The germline V and J ends were trimmed by 6 bases and 9 bases, with 15 bases remaining between them. This CDR3 has 13 amino acids. CDR3 sequence (DNA): TGTGCCAGCAGAAAAGGGGGGGGCGGTGAGCAGTTCTTC. Translating gives CASRKGGGGEQFF.

J is TRBJ1-2 and V is TRBV9, with D perhaps matching TRBD1 (6 bases). Germline V gene sequence: CDR1 SGDLS, CDR2 YYNGEE. Trimming shortened V by 1 base and J by 8 bases, and 12 bases separated the two germline ends. The CDR3 is 13 amino acids. CDR3 amino acids: CASSVQGPEGYTF. The CDR3 nucleotides read TGTGCCAGCAGCGTACAGGGGCCAGAGGGCTACACCTTC.

This clone was detected only once. The chain joins TRBV30 to TRBJ1-3; D ambiguous. The CDR3 extends over 16 amino acids. Trimming removed 4 bases at V and 2 bases at J, with 18 bases between. The germline V gene has CDR1 GTSNPN and CDR2 SVGIG (reference sequence). CDR3 DNA sequence: TGTGCCTGGACCCGTACGTCCAAGTCAGCTGGAAACACCATATATTTT. It is translated as CAWTRTSKSAGNTIYF.

This clone turned up a few times. CDR3: CASSLMAGGIYTEAFF. The CDR3 DNA reads TGTGCCAGCAGCTTAATGGCGGGGGGCATATACACTGAAGCTTTCTTT. The chain combines TRBV11-2 with TRBJ1-1, with D maybe TRBD1 (6 bases). V gave up 2 bases and J gave up 3 bases, with 16 bases separating them. The CDR3 extends over 16 amino acids. Germline-derived CDR1 and CDR2 are SGHAT and FQNNGV. Complete variable domain (other parts from reference TRBV11-2 and TRBJ1-1): EAGVAQSPRYKIIEKRQSVAFWCNPISGHATLYWYQQILGQGPKLLIQFQNNGVVDDSQLPKDRFSAERLKGVDSTLKIQPAKLEDSAVYLCASSLMAGGIYTEAFFGQGTRLTVV.

The chain links TRBV28 to TRBJ2-5, with 9 bases fitting TRBD2. Unmatched junction bases numbered 12, after V lost 5 bases and J lost 5 bases. This CDR3 spans 16 amino acids. Germline V CDR1 and CDR2: MDHEN, SYDVKM. The CDR3 protein is CASSGTAGGPGETQYF. Here the CDR3 DNA reads TGTGCCAGCAGTGGCACAGCGGGGGGCCCTGGGGAGACCCAGTACTTC.

V is TRBV6-5 and J is TRBJ1-1; unclear D gene. V was shortened by 2 bases and J by 0 bases, with 10 bases between the two germline ends. The CDR3 contains 15 residues. Germline V CDR1 and CDR2: MNHEY, SVGAGI. CDR3 loop: CASSYDGGMNTEAFF. The CDR3 nucleotides are TGTGCCAGCAGTTACGACGGCGGGATGAACACTGAAGCTTTCTTT.

This clone came up once. This rearrangement joins TRBV5-5 to TRBJ1-1; no clear D gene. Trimming left V 5 bases short and J 3 bases short, with 8 bases between. Germline V lookup: CDR1 SGHKS, CDR2 YYEKEE (reference sequence). The CDR3 sequence is 12 residues long. DNA of the CDR3: TGTGCCAGCAGACTCCGGTACACTGAAGCTTTCTTT. It is translated as CASRLRYTEAFF.

This chain links TRBV27 with TRBJ1-2, with D maybe TRBD1 (5 bases). V dropped 2 bases and J dropped 4 bases, with 11 bases sitting between them. Germline V gives CDR1 MNHEY, CDR2 SMNVEV (reference sequence). The CDR3 has 14 amino acids. CDR3 sequence: CASSLAGPSYGYTF. CDR3 in DNA: TGTGCCAGCAGTTTAGCAGGGCCTAGCTATGGCTACACCTTC.

This clone was recorded only once. The CDR3 protein is CASSDRTGGTVQPQHF. DNA for the CDR3: TGTGCCAGCAGCGATCGAACAGGGGGCACGGTTCAGCCCCAGCATTTT. The V gene is TRBV7-8, the J gene TRBJ1-5; 9 bases map to TRBD1. Per germline, CDR1 SGHVS and CDR2 FQNEAQ. With V trimmed by 5 bases and J by 6 bases, 11 bases remained unmatched. The CDR3 sequence is 16 residues long.

The chain uses TRBV6-6 and TRBJ1-2; perhaps TRBD1 as D (6 bases). This CDR3 contains 15 residues. The V end lost 5 bases, the J end lost 0 bases, and 13 bases lay between the germline ends. Germline V gives CDR1 MNHNY, CDR2 SVGAGI (reference sequence). CDR3 residues: CASSGQDRSNYGYTF. The CDR3 nucleotides are TGTGCCAGCAGTGGTCAGGACAGATCTAACTATGGCTACACCTTC.

The chain employs TRBV5-1 and TRBJ1-2; D gene ambiguous. Looked up from germline, CDR1 is SGHRS and CDR2 is YFSETQ. The CDR3 consists of 16 residues. V was clipped by 4 bases and J by 2 bases, with 18 bases between them. CDR3 DNA sequence: TGCGCCAGCAGCATTGGATATGGCATGACAAACTATGGCTACACCTTC. Translating gives CASSIGYGMTNYGYTF.

The CDR3 DNA is TGTGCCAGTAGTATAGTAGTTCGAAACACCGGGGAGCTGTTTTTT. Residues: CASSIVVRNTGELFF. The chain uses TRBV19 and TRBJ2-2; no firm D call. Trimming pared 1 base from V and 2 bases from J, leaving 8 bases between. The CDR3 consists of 15 residues. CDR1 is LNHDA and CDR2 is SQIVND in the germline V gene (reference sequence).

This clone has more than one count but fewer than ten. This chain connects TRBV30 to TRBJ1-4, with D maybe TRBD1 (5 bases). Germline values: CDR1 GTSNPN, CDR2 SVGIG (reference sequence). This CDR3 has 15 residues. V shed 2 bases and J shed 7 bases, with 17 bases lying between them. The chain's CDR3 is CAWSQGLRDGEKLFF. In DNA, the CDR3 is TGTGCCTGGAGTCAGGGACTCCGGGACGGTGAAAAACTGTTTTTT.

The J gene is TRBJ1-1, the V gene TRBV13; 9 bases line up with TRBD1. The J segment lost 1 base and the V segment lost 5 bases, leaving 5 bases of the junction unmatched. The CDR3 runs to 15 residues. Germline lookup yields CDR1 PRHDT and CDR2 FYEKMQ (reference sequence). CDR3 sequence: CASSLMGQGNTEAFF. The CDR3 DNA follows: TGTGCCAGCAGCCTCATGGGACAGGGGAACACTGAAGCTTTCTTT.

J is TRBJ1-6 and V is TRBV5-1; 8 nucleotides match TRBD1. The CDR3 has 13 residues. V dropped 5 bases and J dropped 8; count of bases not matched to a gene: 3. Per germline, CDR1 SGHRS and CDR2 YFSETQ. The CDR3: CASRDRDDSPLHF. CDR3 DNA: TGCGCCAGCAGGGACAGGGATGATTCACCCCTCCACTTT.

The chain is built from TRBV6-5 and TRBJ2-7, with 10 bases fitting TRBD1. The ends lost 5 bases at V and 4 bases at J; junction bases unmatched: 8. This CDR3 has 15 amino acids. The V gene's germline CDR1 is MNHEY and CDR2 SVGAGI. CDR3 residues: CASSRSPGQGYEQYF. In DNA, the CDR3 is TGTGCCAGCAGTCGCTCTCCGGGACAGGGGTACGAGCAGTACTTC.

The chain joins TRBV5-1 to TRBJ2-7; weak D call: TRBD1 (6 bases). This CDR3 spans 14 amino acids. Trimming pared 4 bases from V and 0 bases from J, leaving 11 bases between. Looked up from germline, CDR1 is SGHRS and CDR2 is YFSETQ. The CDR3 region has the DNA TGCGCCAGCAGCATCGGACAGAGCTCCTACGAGCAGTACTTC. It specifies CASSIGQSSYEQYF.

The rearrangement links TRBV5-1 to TRBJ2-2; 10 bases fit TRBD1. This CDR3 contains 16 residues. With 3 bases clipped from V and 0 bases from J, the junction kept 2 bases outside the gene matches. Germline values: CDR1 SGHRS, CDR2 YFSETQ. The CDR3 DNA reads as TGCGCCAGCAGCTCGGACAGGGGGACGAACACCGGGGAGCTGTTTTTT. Translation gives CASSSDRGTNTGELFF.

This clone is a singleton in its sample. Here the CDR3 reads CASSLALFISGPYTEAFF. CDR3 bases: TGTGCCAGCAGCTTGGCCCTTTTTATCTCAGGGCCTTACACTGAAGCTTTCTTT. V usage is TRBV5-5 and J usage is TRBJ1-1, with D perhaps TRBD1 (5 bases). Germline CDR1 reads SGHKS; CDR2 reads YYEKEE (reference sequence). The V end lost 0 bases, the J end lost 3 bases, and 21 bases lay between the germline ends. CDR3 length: 18 amino acids.

This chain joins TRBV5-1 and TRBJ1-2, with TRBD1 identical over 7 bases. This CDR3 region has 15 residues. The germline V gene has CDR1 SGHRS and CDR2 YFSETQ. Trimming took 4 bases from V and 8 from J; bases not matched to a gene: 14. CDR3 bases: TGCGCCAGCAGCCCTGGAGAGGGGGCGTTTGGGGGCTACACCTTC. This codes for CASSPGEGAFGGYTF.

This sequence joins TRBV5-4 and TRBJ1-1; 8 nucleotides agree with TRBD1. The CDR3 is 14 residues long. CDR1 SGHNT and CDR2 YYREEE come from the germline V gene (reference sequence). V shed 4 bases, J shed 7 bases, and the junction held 9 bases outside the gene matches. The CDR3 region has the DNA TGTGCCAGCAGCCCCCGGGACAGGCCTATTGAAGCTTTCTTT. This gives the protein CASSPRDRPIEAFF.